The rows below give T cell receptor beta chains drawn from one sample of a study of T cell changes during pregnancy in multiple sclerosis. Profiling relied on immunoSEQ multiplex PCR, and the TCRdb table lists in-frame clones only, not all of them. The sample lists around 55,000 clones; approximately 94% were seen once. This material consisted of CD8+ T cells from peripheral blood mononuclear cells, taken in the third trimester of pregnancy. The receptors here all came from a female donor with multiple sclerosis, enrolled in a pregnancy study. CDR3s include the opening cysteine and the closing phenylalanine or tryptophan. D genes are given only for firm matches. Not all rows give a size; the values are once, few, many and, for expanded clones, a class.

d_call j_call clone_size v_call cdr3_aa cdr3_nt
. TRBJ2-1 . TRBV5-6 CASSLADNEQFF TGTGCCAGCAGCTTGGCCGACAATGAGCAGTTCTTC
TRBD1 TRBJ1-1 . TRBV9 CASSAGQPEAFF TGTGCCAGCAGCGCGGGACAGCCTGAAGCTTTCTTT
TRBD2 TRBJ2-2 . TRBV5-1 CASSFSGIGAGELFF TGCGCCAGCAGCTTCAGCGGGATTGGTGCCGGGGAGCTGTTTTTT
. TRBJ1-1 . TRBV28 CASSNTGKDTEAFF TGTGCCAGCAGCAACACAGGGAAGGACACTGAAGCTTTCTTT
. TRBJ2-7 . TRBV7-6 CASSLIRSSYEQYF TGTGCCAGCAGCTTAATCCGGAGCTCCTACGAGCAGTACTTC
. TRBJ2-5 . TRBV12-5 CASVPSGLRQETQYF TGTGCTAGTGTCCCGTCGGGACTCCGCCAAGAGACCCAGTACTTC
. TRBJ2-1 once TRBV6-1 CASSESGLAMYNEQFF TGTGCCAGCAGTGAATCAGGTCTAGCGATGTACAATGAGCAGTTCTTC
TRBD1 TRBJ2-2 once TRBV28 CASSLLGTGDTGELFF TGTGCCAGCAGCCTCCTGGGGACAGGGGACACCGGGGAGCTGTTTTTT
. TRBJ1-2 . TRBV7-6 CASSLDGEGFYTF TGTGCCAGCAGCTTAGACGGGGAGGGGTTCTACACCTTC
TRBD1 TRBJ2-7 . TRBV5-6 CASSLDGTAATYEQYF TGTGCCAGCAGCTTGGACGGGACAGCAGCGACTTACGAGCAGTACTTC
. TRBJ2-3 . TRBV12-5 CASGLGGDSTDTQYF TGTGCTAGTGGTTTGGGAGGCGACAGCACAGATACGCAGTATTTT
TRBD2 TRBJ2-7 . TRBV11-2 CASSDRLAGGEQYF TGTGCCAGCAGCGACCGACTAGCGGGAGGCGAGCAGTACTTC
. TRBJ1-3 medium-sized TRBV14 CASSHVWRSRRGNTIYF TGTGCCAGCAGCCACGTCTGGCGCTCTCGGAGAGGAAACACCATATATTTT
TRBD1 TRBJ2-1 . TRBV29-1 CSAVGQGVYNEQFF TGCAGCGCGGTTGGACAGGGGGTTTACAATGAGCAGTTCTTC
. TRBJ1-1 . TRBV30 CAWSDGGHEAFF TGTGCCTGGAGTGATGGGGGCCATGAAGCTTTCTTT
TRBD2 TRBJ2-1 . TRBV28 CASSLLGTSGTYEQFF TGTGCCAGCAGTTTATTAGGGACTAGCGGGACTTATGAGCAGTTCTTC
. TRBJ2-7 . TRBV5-1 CASRGTPSTYEQYF TGCGCCAGCAGAGGGACTCCTTCTACCTACGAGCAGTACTTC
. TRBJ2-7 . TRBV5-6 CASSPVGGTSYEQYF TGTGCCAGCAGCCCCGTGGGGGGTACCTCCTACGAGCAGTACTTC
. TRBJ1-5 . TRBV27 CASSLTGSPHSNQPQHF TGTGCCAGCAGTTTAACAGGGTCCCCACATAGCAATCAGCCCCAGCATTTT
. TRBJ2-1 once TRBV6-5 CASSPLRHNYNEQFF TGTGCCAGCAGTCCCCTACGACACAACTACAATGAGCAGTTCTTC
. TRBJ2-1 . TRBV9 CASSVETGNSYNEQFF TGTGCCAGCAGCGTAGAAACGGGAAACTCCTACAATGAGCAGTTCTTC
TRBD2 TRBJ2-3 . TRBV7-9 CASSLRNSGRDTDTQYF TGTGCCAGCAGCTTAAGAAACAGCGGGAGGGACACAGATACGCAGTATTTT
TRBD2 TRBJ2-1 once TRBV27 CASSFPIAGGHLIEQFF TGTGCCAGCAGTTTCCCAATAGCGGGAGGGCACCTGATTGAGCAGTTCTTC
. TRBJ1-3 . TRBV27 CASSPGPGQGGNTIYF TGTGCCAGCAGCCCCGGGCCGGGCCAGGGAGGAAACACCATATATTTT
TRBD2 TRBJ2-7 . TRBV7-9 CASSPPTSDYYEQYF TGTGCCAGCAGCCCCCCGACTAGCGATTACTACGAGCAGTACTTC
TRBD2 TRBJ2-3 . TRBV7-9 CASSAGGFSDTQYF TGTGCCAGCTCGGCGGGAGGGTTCTCAGATACGCAGTATTTT
. TRBJ2-7 . TRBV27 CASSFIGEPYEQYF TGTGCCAGCAGTTTTATCGGTGAGCCCTACGAGCAGTACTTC
TRBD1 TRBJ2-5 . TRBV25-1 CASTADRDQETQYF TGTGCCAGCACCGCGGACAGGGATCAAGAGACCCAGTACTTC
. TRBJ2-7 . TRBV6-5 CASSIDRAYEQYF TGTGCCAGCAGTATTGACAGAGCTTACGAGCAGTACTTC
. TRBJ2-5 . TRBV11-3 CASSPKDNQETQYF TGTGCCAGCAGCCCGAAGGACAACCAAGAGACCCAGTACTTC
. TRBJ2-7 . TRBV7-9 CASGGAQNEQYF TGTGCCAGCGGAGGGGCGCAAAACGAGCAGTACTTC
. TRBJ2-1 . TRBV2 CASNRDLGYNEQFF TGTGCCAGCAACCGGGACTTGGGCTACAATGAGCAGTTCTTC
. TRBJ1-2 . TRBV28 CASSFIGAGYGYTF TGTGCCAGCAGTTTTATCGGTGCCGGCTATGGCTACACCTTC
TRBD1 TRBJ1-1 . TRBV7-9 CASSLAGQGNTEAFF TGTGCCAGCAGCTTAGCGGGACAGGGGAACACTGAAGCTTTCTTT
TRBD1 TRBJ1-1 . TRBV10-3 CAIRRTDRETEAFF TGTGCCATCAGGAGAACGGACAGGGAGACTGAAGCTTTCTTT
TRBD2 TRBJ2-1 once TRBV27 CASSMGLAGMLPYNEQFF TGTGCCAGCAGTATGGGACTAGCGGGAATGCTTCCCTACAATGAGCAGTTCTTC
TRBD1 TRBJ2-7 . TRBV28 CASSLSWGQNYEQYF TGTGCCAGCAGTTTGTCGTGGGGACAGAACTACGAGCAGTACTTC
TRBD2 TRBJ2-7 . TRBV30 CAWSVLVTSGSYEQYF TGTGCCTGGAGTGTACTGGTGACTAGCGGGAGTTACGAGCAGTACTTC
. TRBJ2-3 . TRBV5-1 CASSSLQGLLDTQYF TGCGCCAGCAGCAGCTTACAGGGCTTGTTGGATACGCAGTATTTT
. TRBJ2-3 . TRBV13 CASSFPSTDTQYF TGTGCCAGCAGCTTCCCTAGCACAGATACGCAGTATTTT
TRBD2 TRBJ2-1 . TRBV6-5 CASSPSGLAADEQFF TGTGCCAGCAGTCCTTCGGGACTAGCGGCGGACGAGCAGTTCTTC
. TRBJ2-4 . TRBV5-6 CASSSSRSAKNIQYF TGTGCCAGCAGCTCGAGCAGGTCAGCCAAAAACATTCAGTACTTC
. TRBJ1-1 . TRBV9 CASSVAGGAGTEAFF TGTGCCAGCAGCGTAGCGGGGGGAGCAGGGACTGAAGCTTTCTTT
TRBD2 TRBJ2-5 . TRBV27 CASSLRGSLLETQYF TGTGCCAGCAGTTTACGCGGGAGTCTTTTAGAGACCCAGTACTTC
TRBD1 TRBJ1-1 . TRBV5-4 CASHRGMDTEAFF TGTGCCAGCCACAGGGGAATGGACACTGAAGCTTTCTTT
. TRBJ2-1 . TRBV4-1 CASSQDATDSPQGRGNEQFF TGCGCCAGCAGCCAAGATGCAACCGACTCACCTCAAGGCCGGGGGAATGAGCAGTTCTTC